The 18 T cell receptor beta chains given below trace back to one sample, sequenced in a study of CD8+ T cells in alopecia areata. RNA, once extracted, was reverse transcribed into cDNA for use as the sequencing template. Profiled with immunoSEQ multiplex PCR; TCRdb holds only in-frame clones, not every one. The sample consists of 45,000 to 70,000 clones, around 96% of them appearing once. This sample comprised CD8+ T cells sorted from blood, obtained at week 0. Receptor source: a human donor with alopecia areata.

With regard to this clone: One junction end does not reproduce the germline sequence, and a read error may be involved. The chain has TRBV6-1 and TRBJ2-1; TRBD2 aligns across 14 bases. The V gene's germline CDR1 is MNHNS and CDR2 SASEGT. The CDR3 runs 14 residues. Written as DNA, the CDR3 is TGTGCCAGCAGGGAAGGGACTAGCGGGGGAAAGCAGTTCTTC. Protein sequence: CASREGTSGGKQFF.

The chain is built from TRBV4-1 and TRBJ2-1; tentative D call: TRBD2 (7 bases). V lost 8 bases to trimming and J lost 5 bases, with 16 bases between them. Germline CDR1 and CDR2: MGHRA and YSYEKL. This CDR3 is 14 amino acids long. The CDR3 DNA reads as TGCGCCAGCGGACCCCGCGGGGGCAACAATGAGCAGTTCTTC. Its translation is CASGPRGGNNEQFF.

The chain employs TRBV15 and TRBJ1-6, with D perhaps matching TRBD1 (5 bases). Trimming removed 5 bases from V and 6 bases from J, with 17 bases in between. Germline lookup yields CDR1 LNHNV and CDR2 YYDKDF (reference sequence). CDR3 length: 16 residues. Here the CDR3 reads CATSPPRGLLNSPLHF. DNA for the CDR3: TGTGCCACCAGCCCCCCAAGGGGACTCCTTAATTCACCCCTCCACTTT.

The chain joins TRBV19 to TRBJ1-1; 8 bases match TRBD1. Germline CDR1 and CDR2: LNHDA and SQIVND (reference sequence). V gave up 5 bases and J gave up 0 bases; unmatched junction bases: 8. This CDR3 is built from 16 residues. CDR3 sequence: CASSLRTGRLNTEAFF. The CDR3 DNA reads TGTGCCAGTAGTCTACGGACAGGGCGGTTGAACACTGAAGCTTTCTTT.

The chain combines TRBV7-6 with TRBJ1-2; maybe TRBD1 (5 bases). CDR3 length: 15 amino acids. Looked up from germline, CDR1 is SGHVS and CDR2 is FNYEAQ. The V gene lost 3 bases and the J gene lost 0 bases, with 11 bases spanning the gap. The CDR3 is CASSLDGGPNYGYTF. CDR3 coding DNA: TGTGCCAGCAGCTTGGACGGGGGACCTAACTATGGCTACACCTTC. The whole variable domain, filled in from reference TRBV7-6 and TRBJ1-2, reads GAGVSQSPRYKVTKRGQDVALRCDPISGHVSLYWYRQALGQGPEFLTYFNYEAQQDKSGLPNDRFSAERPEGSISTLTIQRTEQRDSAMYRCASSLDGGPNYGYTFGSGTRLTVV.

The chain combines TRBV5-1 with TRBJ2-5; no clear D. With 3 bases removed from V and 3 bases from J, the gap between germline ends came to 12 bases. Germline V CDR1 and CDR2: SGHRS, YFSETQ. The CDR3 consists of 14 residues. The CDR3 DNA is TGCGCCAGCAGCTACCGTGGCAGAGAAGAGACCCAGTACTTC. Protein: CASSYRGREETQYF.

The rearrangement joins TRBV29-1 to TRBJ2-4; 11 bases map to TRBD2. Germline loops: CDR1 SQVTM, CDR2 ANQGSEA. This CDR3 is 15 amino acids long. V shed 6 bases and J 2 bases; nucleotides not matched to a gene: 6. The CDR3 coding sequence is TGCAGCGTGGAGACTAGCGGGGTATCCAAAAACATTCAGTACTTC. Amino acid sequence: CSVETSGVSKNIQYF.

This rearrangement joins TRBV29-1 to TRBJ1-2; D might be TRBD1 (6 bases). The CDR3 consists of 17 residues. Per germline, CDR1 SQVTM and CDR2 ANQGSEA. V gave up 2 bases and J gave up 1 base, with 20 bases separating them. CDR3 nucleotide sequence: TGCAGCGTTGAATCTATCGCCCAGGGGCACGATAACTATGGCTACACCTTC. Its translation: CSVESIAQGHDNYGYTF.

The chain combines TRBV12-5 with TRBJ2-1, with 9 bases that match TRBD2. With 5 bases clipped from V and 7 bases from J, the junction kept 18 bases outside the gene matches. CDR1 LGHNT and CDR2 FRNRAP come from the germline V gene. CDR3 length: 18 amino acids. The CDR3 DNA sequence: TGTGCTAGTGGTCCACCCTTTTTTGGCGGGGGGGTACCGAATGAGCAGTTCTTC. This sequence encodes CASGPPFFGGGVPNEQFF. Filled out from reference TRBV12-5 and TRBJ2-1, the complete variable domain reads DARVTQTPRHKVTEMGQEVTMRCQPILGHNTVFWYRQTMMQGLELLAYFRNRAPLDDSGMPKDRFSAEMPDATLATLKIQPSEPRDSAVYFCASGPPFFGGGVPNEQFFGPGTRLTVL.

This chain joins TRBV6-5 and TRBJ1-1; tentative D call: TRBD1 (5 bases). The CDR3 runs to 14 residues. The V gene lost 6 bases and the J gene lost 1 base, with 12 bases spanning the gap. CDR1 and CDR2 from the germline V gene are MNHEY and SVGAGI. The CDR3 nucleotides read TGTGCCAGCAGCCCATATGGGGGGAACACTGAAGCTTTCTTT. Protein sequence: CASSPYGGNTEAFF.

This clone was detected once. The gene calls are TRBV5-1 and TRBJ2-1; the D is unclear. Trimming removed 0 bases from V and 1 base from J, with 8 bases in between. The germline gives CDR1 SGHRS, CDR2 YFSETQ. This CDR3 region has 15 residues. The CDR3 loop is CASSLGHLSYNEQFF. CDR3 bases: TGCGCCAGCAGCTTGGGACACCTATCCTACAATGAGCAGTTCTTC.

The V gene is TRBV4-3, the J gene TRBJ2-2; maybe TRBD1 (6 bases). This CDR3 comprises 17 residues. V was pared by 0 bases and J by 1 base, with 12 bases between. In germline, CDR1 is LGHNA, CDR2 YSLEER. As DNA, the CDR3 is TGCGCCAGCAGCCAAGATCGAGTACAGGGGAACACCGGGGAGCTGTTTTTT. This translates into CASSQDRVQGNTGELFF.

The rearrangement uses TRBV30 and TRBJ2-7, with D tentatively TRBD1 (5 bases). Trimming stripped 8 bases from V and 0 bases from J, with 17 bases between. Germline V gene data show CDR1 as GTSNPN and CDR2 as SVGIG (reference sequence). The CDR3 runs 14 residues. CDR3 bases: TGTGCCACCCAACCGGACACCGCCTCCTACGAGCAGTACTTC. It specifies CATQPDTASYEQYF.

The V gene is TRBV7-6, the J gene TRBJ1-6; no clear D gene. Trimming removed 1 base from V and 10 bases from J, with 14 bases in between. Germline V gives CDR1 SGHVS, CDR2 FNYEAQ. The CDR3 has 15 residues. The CDR3 region has the DNA TGTGCCAGCAGCTTAGAGTGGAAGGAGAACTCACCCCTCCACTTT. This translates into CASSLEWKENSPLHF. The variable domain in full, completed from reference TRBV7-6 and TRBJ1-6, reads GAGVSQSPRYKVTKRGQDVALRCDPISGHVSLYWYRQALGQGPEFLTYFNYEAQQDKSGLPNDRFSAERPEGSISTLTIQRTEQRDSAMYRCASSLEWKENSPLHFGNGTRLTVT.

V usage is TRBV27 and J usage is TRBJ2-1; 9 positions match TRBD2. With 2 bases clipped from V and 13 bases from J, the junction kept 9 bases outside the gene matches. The length of the CDR3 is 14 residues. The germline CDR1 and CDR2 sequences are MNHEY and SMNVEV (reference sequence). The CDR3 nucleotides read TGTGCCAGCAGTTTACGGGCTAGCGGGGAGGGACAGTTCTTC. Its protein is CASSLRASGEGQFF.

CDR3 nucleotide sequence: TGTGCCAGCAGTGAATTCGACAGTCGAGGAGAGACCCAGTACTTC. This encodes CASSEFDSRGETQYF. The V and J genes are TRBV6-1 and TRBJ2-5; tentative D call: TRBD1 (5 bases). Trimming removed 2 bases at V and 4 bases at J, with 14 bases between. This CDR3 region has 15 residues. Germline CDR1 is MNHNS and CDR2 is SASEGT.

V and J are TRBV7-9 and TRBJ2-2, with D perhaps assigned TRBD1 or TRBD2 (5 bases each). Per germline, CDR1 SEHNR and CDR2 FQNEAQ (reference sequence). The CDR3 extends over 16 amino acids. The V end was cut by 3 bases, the J end by 0 bases, with 11 bases between. CDR3 residues: CASSFERGPNTGELFF. The DNA of the CDR3 is TGTGCCAGCAGCTTCGAGAGGGGCCCGAACACCGGGGAGCTGTTTTTT.

The chain has TRBV13 and TRBJ2-7; 8 positions match TRBD1. V lost 5 bases and J lost 5; bases outside the gene matches: 5. The CDR3 runs to 13 residues. In germline, CDR1 is PRHDT, CDR2 FYEKMQ (reference sequence). The CDR3 sequence: CASSIGQGDEQYF. The CDR3 DNA is TGTGCCAGCAGCATCGGACAGGGCGACGAGCAGTACTTC. The full variable domain, completed using reference TRBV13 and TRBJ2-7, is AAGVIQSPRHLIKEKRETATLKCYPIPRHDTVYWYQQGPGQDPQFLISFYEKMQSDKGSIPDRFSAQQFSDYHSELNMSSLELGDSALYFCASSIGQGDEQYFGPGTRLTVT.